Below, one T cell receptor (beta chain) is given with its context. Its matching antigen is unknown. Method: immunoSEQ multiplex PCR; TCRdb's copy keeps in-frame clones and lacks some. The sample gives about 88,000 clones, 84% of which show up once; about 12% is in the top ten. CDR1 is GTSNPN, CDR2 SVGIG, per germline (reference sequence). This CDR3 region has 14 residues. Trimming took 2 bases from V and 0 from J, leaving 8 bases between them. The entry originates in a study of cytomegalovirus exposure and HLA in healthy donors. Study-level points and caveats: Most TCR sequences were uncommon, yet certain public TCRs appeared in many donors. Reports indicated that the classifier achieved high specificity and sensitivity in diagnosing cytomegalovirus status. The study labeled 150 or so TCR beta chains cytomegalovirus-associated. In vitro data verified a few CMV-associated chains as specific for CMV antigens.

The V gene is TRBV30, the J gene TRBJ1-3; D not certain. This receptor was taken from a woman aged 18 to 35 in good health and CMV-seropositive. Sequencing was performed on PBMCs. The CDR3 nucleotides are TGTGCCTGGAGTACGGGAGGCTCTGGAAACACCATATATTTT. Translation: CAWSTGGSGNTIYF. Supplemented by reference TRBV30 and TRBJ1-3, the full variable domain reads SQTIHQWPATLVQPVGSPLSLECTVEGTSNPNLYWYRQAAGRGLQLLFYSVGIGQISSEVPQNLSASRPQDRQFILSSKKLLLSDSGFYLCAWSTGGSGNTIYFGEGSWLTVV.